This T cell receptor (beta chain) was documented in a study of human T cells and chemical hapten exposure. Background on the study: The sensitizing agent was 2% DPC, placed on approximately 2 cm by approximately 2 cm of upper inner arm skin. Study results and limitations: DPC sensitization left the count of TCRs above 1 in 1000 unchanged.

Germline CDR1 is MNHEY and CDR2 is SMNVEV (reference sequence). V dropped 0 bases and J dropped 7 bases, with 4 bases sitting between them. CDR3 size: 11 residues. Specified time point: pre-sensitization, week 0. The treatment here: therapeutic diphenylcyclopropenone sensitization with weekly scalp DPC. Donation of samples came from alopecia patients who were 18 to 70 years old and suitable for DPC. From the RACE reads, TCRdb called clonotypes with MiXCR, one entry per CDR3 protein. This table holds 87,000 or so distinct CDR3 sequences, approximately 9.9% found once. This clonotype was seen repeatedly, ten times or more. What it binds is unknown.

Sequenced material: whole blood, taken in connection with sensitization to the hapten diphenylcyclopropenone (DPC). The receptor's source is a woman aged 40 to 49 with alopecia areata. Some clones in this sample may be carry-over from other donors' samples. The V gene is TRBV27, the J gene TRBJ2-7; D remains ambiguous. The CDR3 DNA sequence: TGTGCCAGCAGTTTATCACGGGAGCAGTACTTC. Encoded protein: CASSLSREQYF.